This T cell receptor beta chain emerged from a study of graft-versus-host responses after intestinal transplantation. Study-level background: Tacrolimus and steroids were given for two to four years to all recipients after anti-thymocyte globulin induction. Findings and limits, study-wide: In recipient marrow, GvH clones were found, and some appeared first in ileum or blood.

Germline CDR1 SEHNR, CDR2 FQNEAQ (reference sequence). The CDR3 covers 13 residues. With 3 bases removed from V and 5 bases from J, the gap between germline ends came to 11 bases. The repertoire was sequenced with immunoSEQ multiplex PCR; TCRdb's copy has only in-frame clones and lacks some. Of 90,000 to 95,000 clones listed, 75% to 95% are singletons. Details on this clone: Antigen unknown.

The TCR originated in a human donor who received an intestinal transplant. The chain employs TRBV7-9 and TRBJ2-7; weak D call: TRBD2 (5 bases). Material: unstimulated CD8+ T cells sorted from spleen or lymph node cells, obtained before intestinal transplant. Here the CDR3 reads CASSLDSNHEQYF. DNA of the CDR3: TGTGCCAGCAGCTTGGACTCAAACCACGAGCAGTACTTC. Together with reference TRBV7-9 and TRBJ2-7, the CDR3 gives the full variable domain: DTGVSQNPRHKITKRGQNVTFRCDPISEHNRLYWYRQTLGQGPEFLTYFQNEAQLEKSRLLSDRFSAERPKGSFSTLEIQRTEQGDSAMYLCASSLDSNHEQYFGPGTRLTVT.